This T cell receptor beta chain was sequenced for a study of cytomegalovirus exposure and HLA in healthy donors. V lost 4 bases to trimming and J lost 4 bases, with 13 bases between them. Germline V gives CDR1 MDHEN, CDR2 SYDVKM. CDR3 length equals 14 residues. The PCR was carried out with 60 Vbeta primers and 13 Jbeta primers. TCRdb keeps only in-frame clones here, not all; method: immunoSEQ multiplex PCR. The sample holds just over 200,000 clones, more than 75% seen once. This clone was picked up one time. The sequencing sample was made of PBMCs. This clonotype originated in a woman in her thirties or forties in good health and CMV-seronegative. The chain combines TRBV28 with TRBJ1-1; maybe TRBD1 (6 bases). The DNA for the CDR3 is TGTGCCAGCAGTTCCAGGGGCGGGAGCACTGAAGCTTTCTTT. Its translation is CASSSRGGSTEAFF.